This T cell receptor (beta chain) was recorded in a study of shared clonotypes between healthy human individuals. TCRdb's copy holds only in-frame clones and misses some; the assay was immunoSEQ multiplex PCR. Of some 240,000 clones listed, about 65% were seen once; the top ten hold 11%. On this clone itself: Its antigen is undetermined.

Findings and caveats of the study: Donors were few, which limited the genetic and exposure-history diversity represented.

The V segment lost 3 bases and the J segment 5 bases; nucleotides outside the gene matches: 6. The CDR3 is made up of 14 amino acids. Germline-derived CDR1 and CDR2 are SGHTA and FQGNSA. The sequence derives from a man younger than 40 in good health. This chain joins TRBV7-2 and TRBJ2-5, with 7 bases that match TRBD2. The sequencing sample was made of memory CD4+ T cells sorted from blood. The subset: CD45RA-negative fraction. CDR3 in amino acids: CASSFSGPGETQYF. CDR3 DNA sequence: TGTGCCAGCAGCTTTAGCGGGCCAGGGGAGACCCAGTACTTC.